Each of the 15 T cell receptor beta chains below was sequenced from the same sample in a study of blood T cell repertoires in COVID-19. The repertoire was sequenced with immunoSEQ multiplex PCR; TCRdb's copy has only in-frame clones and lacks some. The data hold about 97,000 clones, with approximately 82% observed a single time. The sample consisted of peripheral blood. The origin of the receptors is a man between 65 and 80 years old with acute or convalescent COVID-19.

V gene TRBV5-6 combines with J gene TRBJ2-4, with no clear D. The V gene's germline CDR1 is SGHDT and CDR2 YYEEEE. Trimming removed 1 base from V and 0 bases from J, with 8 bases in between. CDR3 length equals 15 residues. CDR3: CASSLRSLAKNIQYF. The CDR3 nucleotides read TGTGCCAGCAGCTTGAGGAGCCTAGCCAAAAACATTCAGTACTTC.

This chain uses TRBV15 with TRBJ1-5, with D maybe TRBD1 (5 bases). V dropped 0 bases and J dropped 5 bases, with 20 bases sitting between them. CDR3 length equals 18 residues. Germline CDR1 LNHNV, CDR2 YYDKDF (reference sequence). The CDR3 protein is CATSRERSAYRPHQPQHF. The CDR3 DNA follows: TGTGCCACCAGCAGAGAGAGGTCTGCTTACAGGCCACATCAGCCCCAGCATTTT.

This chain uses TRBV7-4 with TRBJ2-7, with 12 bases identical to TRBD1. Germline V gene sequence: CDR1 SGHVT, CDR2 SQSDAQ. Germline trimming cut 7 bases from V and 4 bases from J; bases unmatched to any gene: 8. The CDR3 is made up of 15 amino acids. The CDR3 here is CASTPGQGAIYEQYF. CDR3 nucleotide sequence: TGTGCCAGCACCCCGGGACAGGGGGCGATATACGAGCAGTACTTC.

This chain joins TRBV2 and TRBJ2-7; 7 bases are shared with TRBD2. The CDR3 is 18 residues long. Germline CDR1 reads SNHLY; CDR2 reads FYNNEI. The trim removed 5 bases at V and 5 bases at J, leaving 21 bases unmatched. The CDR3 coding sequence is TGTGCCAGCAGTATCCCGGGACTAACGTCTAGAAATGGGAACGAGCAGTACTTC. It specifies CASSIPGLTSRNGNEQYF.

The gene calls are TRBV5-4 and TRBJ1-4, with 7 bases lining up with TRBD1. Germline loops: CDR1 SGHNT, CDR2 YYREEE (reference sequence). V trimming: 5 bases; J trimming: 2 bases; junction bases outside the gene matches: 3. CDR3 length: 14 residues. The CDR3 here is CASSSDRTNEKLFF. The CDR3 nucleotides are TGTGCCAGCAGTTCGGACAGGACTAATGAAAAACTGTTTTTT.

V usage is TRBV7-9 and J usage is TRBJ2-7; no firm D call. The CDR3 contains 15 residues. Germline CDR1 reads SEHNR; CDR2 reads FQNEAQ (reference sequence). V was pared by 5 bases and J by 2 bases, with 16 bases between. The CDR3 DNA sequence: TGTGCCAGCAGCCAGGCCCCCACACGAGCCTACGAGCAGTACTTC. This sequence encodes CASSQAPTRAYEQYF. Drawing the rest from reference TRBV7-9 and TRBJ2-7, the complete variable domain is DTGVSQNPRHKITKRGQNVTFRCDPISEHNRLYWYRQTLGQGPEFLTYFQNEAQLEKSRLLSDRFSAERPKGSFSTLEIQRTEQGDSAMYLCASSQAPTRAYEQYFGPGTRLTVT.

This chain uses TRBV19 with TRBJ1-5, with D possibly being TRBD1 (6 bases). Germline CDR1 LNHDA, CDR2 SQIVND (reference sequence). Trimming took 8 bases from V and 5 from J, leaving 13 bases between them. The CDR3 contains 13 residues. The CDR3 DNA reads TGTGCCAGTGGGGACAACAATCATCAGCCCCAGCATTTT. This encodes CASGDNNHQPQHF.

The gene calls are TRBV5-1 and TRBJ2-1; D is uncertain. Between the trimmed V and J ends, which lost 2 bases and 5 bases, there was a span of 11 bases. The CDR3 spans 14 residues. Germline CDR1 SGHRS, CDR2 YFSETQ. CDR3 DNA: TGCGCCAGCAGCTTAACGGCGGCTAACAATGAGCAGTTCTTC. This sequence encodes CASSLTAANNEQFF.

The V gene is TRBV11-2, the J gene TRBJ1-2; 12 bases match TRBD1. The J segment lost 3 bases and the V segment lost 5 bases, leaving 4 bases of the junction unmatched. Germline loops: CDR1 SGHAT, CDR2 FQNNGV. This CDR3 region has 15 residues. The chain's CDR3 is CASSPGTGGHYGYTF. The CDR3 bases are TGTGCCAGCAGCCCTGGGACAGGGGGCCACTATGGCTACACCTTC.

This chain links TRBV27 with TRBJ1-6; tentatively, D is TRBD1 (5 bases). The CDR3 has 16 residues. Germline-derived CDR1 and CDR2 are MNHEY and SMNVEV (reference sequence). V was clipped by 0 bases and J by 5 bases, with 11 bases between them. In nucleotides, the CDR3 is TGTGCCAGCAGTTTATCGGCAGGGCGAAATAATTCACCCCTCCACTTT. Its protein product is CASSLSAGRNNSPLHF.

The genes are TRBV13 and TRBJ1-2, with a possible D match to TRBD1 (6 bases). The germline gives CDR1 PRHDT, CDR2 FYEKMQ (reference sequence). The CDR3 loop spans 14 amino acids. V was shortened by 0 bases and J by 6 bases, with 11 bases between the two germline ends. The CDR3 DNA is TGTGCCAGCAGCTTAGGGGGGGCGCGTAATGGCTACACCTTC. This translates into CASSLGGARNGYTF.

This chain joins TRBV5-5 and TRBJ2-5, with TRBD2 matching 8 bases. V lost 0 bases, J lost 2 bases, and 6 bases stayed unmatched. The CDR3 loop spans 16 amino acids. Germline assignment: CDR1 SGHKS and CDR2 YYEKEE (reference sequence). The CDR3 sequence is CASSLAERGGQETQYF. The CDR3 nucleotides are TGTGCCAGCAGCTTGGCCGAGCGCGGGGGGCAAGAGACCCAGTACTTC.

The chain's CDR3 is CASSSPGGTGAYAPRAQYF. The CDR3 DNA follows: TGTGCCAGCAGCTCTCCAGGGGGTACGGGGGCTTATGCTCCTAGGGCGCAGTACTTC. V and J are TRBV13 and TRBJ2-7; perhaps TRBD1 as D (7 bases). The CDR3 totals 19 residues. The V gene lost 4 bases and the J gene lost 9 bases, with 34 bases spanning the gap. CDR1 and CDR2 (germline): PRHDT, FYEKMQ (reference sequence).

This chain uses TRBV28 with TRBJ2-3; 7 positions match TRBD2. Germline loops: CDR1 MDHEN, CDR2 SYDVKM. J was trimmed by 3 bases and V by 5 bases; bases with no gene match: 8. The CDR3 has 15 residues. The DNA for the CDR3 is TGTGCCAGCAGTCGTGTTGGGGGGGGTACAGATACGCAGTATTTT. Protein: CASSRVGGGTDTQYF.

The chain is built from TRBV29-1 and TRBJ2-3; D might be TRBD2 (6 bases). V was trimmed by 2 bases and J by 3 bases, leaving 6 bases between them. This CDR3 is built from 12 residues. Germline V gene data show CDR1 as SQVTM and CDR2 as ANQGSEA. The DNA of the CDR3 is TGCAGCGTTGAACTAGCGACAGATACGCAGTATTTT. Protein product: CSVELATDTQYF.